A single sample is the source of the 11 T cell receptor beta chains below, sequenced in a study of PD-L1 blockade in urothelial cancer. Stated time point: peripheral blood 6 weeks after treatment start. Sequenced by immunoSEQ multiplex PCR; TCRdb stores in-frame clones only, minus some. The sample consists of 80,000 to 95,000 clones, roughly 85% of them appearing once. This sample comprised PBMCs, obtained around atezolizumab (anti-PD-L1) treatment. These receptors all come from a man aged 65-85 years with urothelial cancer.

This clone has just one count. The chain employs TRBV6-5 and TRBJ2-7; 7 bases line up with TRBD1. In germline, CDR1 is MNHEY, CDR2 SVGAGI. Unmatched junction bases numbered 11, after V lost 7 bases and J lost 11 bases. The CDR3 length is 12 residues. The DNA of the CDR3 is TGTGCCAGCAAAGGGCCGGGACAGATCGAGTACTTC. It yields the protein CASKGPGQIEYF.

The rearrangement joins TRBV7-3 to TRBJ1-1; D not certain. The length of the CDR3 is 13 residues. Germline CDR1 SGHTA, CDR2 FQGTGA. With 5 bases removed from V and 1 base from J, the gap between germline ends came to 8 bases. As DNA, the CDR3 is TGTGCCAGCAGCGTATCCAGGAACACTGAAGCTTTCTTT. Translating it yields CASSVSRNTEAFF.

The V and J genes are TRBV14 and TRBJ2-1; D is undetermined. Deletions cut 0 bases from V and 0 bases from J, with 6 bases between. Germline assignment: CDR1 SGHDN and CDR2 FVKESK. The length of the CDR3 is 15 residues. CDR3 protein: CASSQDRGSYNEQFF. The CDR3 nucleotides are TGTGCCAGCAGCCAAGATCGCGGCTCCTACAATGAGCAGTTCTTC.

The genes are TRBV29-1 and TRBJ1-1; D is uncertain. Germline values: CDR1 SQVTM, CDR2 ANQGSEA. The length of the CDR3 is 11 residues. V lost 0 bases to trimming and J lost 8 bases, with 7 bases between them. The CDR3 sequence is CSVEDVGEAFF. For the CDR3, the DNA is TGCAGCGTTGAAGATGTCGGGGAAGCTTTCTTT.

The V call is TRBV13, the J call TRBJ1-5; TRBD1 agrees at 7 bases. The CDR3 covers 14 residues. CDR1 and CDR2 (germline): PRHDT, FYEKMQ (reference sequence). Trimming took 5 bases from V and 5 from J; bases not matched to a gene: 6. For the CDR3, the DNA is TGTGCCAGCAGCATCCGGGACAGCTATCAGCCCCAGCATTTT. Encoded protein: CASSIRDSYQPQHF. The whole variable domain, remainder taken from reference TRBV13 and TRBJ1-5, is AAGVIQSPRHLIKEKRETATLKCYPIPRHDTVYWYQQGPGQDPQFLISFYEKMQSDKGSIPDRFSAQQFSDYHSELNMSSLELGDSALYFCASSIRDSYQPQHFGDGTRLSIL.

The V and J genes are TRBV2 and TRBJ1-5, with no clear D. The V gene's germline CDR1 is SNHLY and CDR2 FYNNEI. Between the trimmed V and J ends, which lost 5 bases and 0 bases, there was a span of 11 bases. There are 15 residues in the CDR3. CDR3 nucleotides: TGTGCCAGCAGTCCTGGGCCTTATAGCAATCAGCCCCAGCATTTT. Amino acids: CASSPGPYSNQPQHF.

This CDR3 is CATSRDRVYGYTF. Here the CDR3 DNA reads TGTGCCACCAGCAGAGATCGTGTCTATGGCTACACCTTC. The rearrangement uses TRBV15 and TRBJ1-2, with D unresolved. This CDR3 is 13 amino acids long. The germline gives CDR1 LNHNV, CDR2 YYDKDF (reference sequence). V dropped 0 bases and J dropped 4 bases, with 6 bases sitting between them.

J is TRBJ2-7 and V is TRBV27; D ambiguous. V gave up 6 bases and J gave up 0 bases, with 21 bases separating them. This CDR3 is 17 amino acids long. Germline assignment: CDR1 MNHEY and CDR2 SMNVEV (reference sequence). For the CDR3, the DNA is TGTGCCAGCAGCCAAAAAAAGTCGCGTGTTAGCTCCTACGAGCAGTACTTC. Translation: CASSQKKSRVSSYEQYF.

The chain joins TRBV27 to TRBJ1-5; possible D gene TRBD1, 6 bases. Looked up from germline, CDR1 is MNHEY and CDR2 is SMNVEV (reference sequence). The CDR3 loop spans 16 amino acids. The germline V and J ends were trimmed by 8 bases and 5 bases, with 22 bases remaining between them. The CDR3 DNA sequence: TGTGCCAGCCGTGGGGGTGGGTCAGGGGTCTATCAGCCCCAGCATTTT. Translating it yields CASRGGGSGVYQPQHF.

The gene calls are TRBV27 and TRBJ1-6; 8 nucleotides match TRBD1. The CDR3 loop spans 18 amino acids. Germline V gene sequence: CDR1 MNHEY, CDR2 SMNVEV (reference sequence). The V segment lost 5 bases and the J segment 5 bases; nucleotides outside the gene matches: 14. The CDR3 reads CASSPFGQGRPNNSPLHF. The CDR3 DNA sequence: TGTGCCAGCAGTCCTTTCGGACAGGGAAGGCCTAATAATTCACCCCTCCACTTT.

The chain has TRBV4-1 and TRBJ1-1, with a tentative D call TRBD1 (5 bases). The germline V gene encodes CDR1 MGHRA and CDR2 YSYEKL. Trimming stripped 4 bases from V and 1 base from J, with 13 bases between. The CDR3 runs to 15 residues. The CDR3 region is CASSRTRVENTEAFF. DNA for the CDR3: TGCGCCAGCAGCCGGACCAGGGTGGAGAACACTGAAGCTTTCTTT.